A selection of T cell receptor beta chains follows, all from one sample in a study of cytomegalovirus exposure and HLA in healthy donors. Assay: immunoSEQ multiplex PCR; the TCRdb copy retains only in-frame clones and omits some. The table lists 150,000 or so clones, 68% of them singletons. Sequenced: PBMCs. All receptors derive from a man aged 25 to 40 in good health and CMV-seropositive. The CDR3 runs from the conserved cysteine through the conserved F or W. D genes are given only for firm matches. The size field is filled for only some rows; it gives once, few, many or a size class.

clone_size d_call j_call v_call cdr3_aa cdr3_nt
. . TRBJ2-2 TRBV10-3 CAISERQPMNTGELFF TGTGCCATCAGTGAACGACAGCCGATGAACACCGGGGAGCTGTTTTTT
. . TRBJ1-2 TRBV27 CASKAPGHYGYTF TGTGCCAGCAAGGCCCCAGGGCACTATGGCTACACCTTC
few TRBD2 TRBJ2-3 TRBV5-8 CASSLNPSGSFATQYF TGTGCCAGCAGCCTAAATCCTAGCGGGAGTTTTGCTACGCAGTATTTT
. . TRBJ2-3 TRBV11-3 CASSLGVGSGFTDTQYF TGTGCCAGCAGTTTGGGAGTGGGTTCCGGATTCACAGATACGCAGTATTTT
. . TRBJ1-5 TRBV2 CASRRDSNQPQHF TGTGCCAGCAGACGGGATAGCAATCAGCCCCAGCATTTT
. TRBD1 TRBJ2-7 TRBV10-1 CASSPGQRPYEQYF TGCGCCAGCTCTCCGGGACAGAGACCCTACGAGCAGTACTTC
. . TRBJ1-3 TRBV28 CASRITGKGNTIYF TGTGCCAGCAGGATTACAGGGAAAGGAAACACCATATATTTT
few . TRBJ2-7 TRBV28 CASSSTEILYEQYF TGTGCCAGCAGTTCTACAGAAATCCTCTACGAGCAGTACTTC
. . TRBJ1-5 TRBV19 CASSIGRKRNQPQHF TGTGCCAGTAGTATAGGGAGGAAACGCAATCAGCCCCAGCATTTT
. . TRBJ2-2 TRBV6-1 CASSETPTAGELFF TGTGCCAGCAGTGAAACACCCACCGCCGGGGAGCTGTTTTTT
. . TRBJ1-3 TRBV30 CAWRGGNTIYF TGTGCCTGGAGGGGCGGAAACACCATATATTTT
. TRBD2 TRBJ2-1 TRBV30 CAWSPGLAGDEQFF TGTGCCTGGAGTCCGGGACTAGCGGGAGATGAGCAGTTCTTC
. . TRBJ2-5 TRBV6-5 CASSYGLASKETQYF TGTGCCAGCAGTTACGGGCTAGCGTCCAAAGAGACCCAGTACTTC
. . TRBJ1-5 TRBV15 CATSRDLDWNQPQHF TGTGCCACCAGCAGAGATCTGGACTGGAATCAGCCCCAGCATTTT
. . TRBJ2-7 TRBV5-1 CASRSGTYEQYF TGCGCCAGCAGATCAGGTACCTACGAGCAGTACTTC
few . TRBJ1-4 TRBV6-5 CASAGRANEKLFF TGTGCCAGCGCAGGGAGGGCTAATGAAAAACTGTTTTTT
. TRBD1 TRBJ1-1 TRBV7-9 CASSLGTGAFF TGTGCCAGCAGCTTGGGGACAGGGGCTTTCTTT
. TRBD2 TRBJ2-2 TRBV14 CASSPVPWGGNTGELFF TGTGCCAGCAGCCCAGTCCCTTGGGGGGGGAACACCGGGGAGCTGTTTTTT
. TRBD1 TRBJ2-7 TRBV7-2 CASSTRQGVYEQYF TGTGCCAGCAGCACCCGACAGGGGGTATACGAGCAGTACTTC
few TRBD1 TRBJ2-7 TRBV6-5 CASSYPGTGGFEQYF TGTGCCAGCAGTTACCCCGGGACAGGGGGATTCGAGCAGTACTTC
. TRBD1 TRBJ1-4 TRBV10-3 CAISQGANNEKLFF TGTGCCATCAGCCAGGGGGCCAATAATGAAAAACTGTTTTTT
. TRBD2 TRBJ2-1 TRBV9 CASSPRGTSGNEQFF TGTGCCAGCAGCCCTCGAGGGACTAGCGGGAACGAGCAGTTCTTC
. . TRBJ2-5 TRBV30 CAWSQGLSTVGETQYF TGTGCCTGGAGCCAAGGACTTTCGACGGTGGGAGAGACCCAGTACTTC
. . TRBJ2-5 TRBV10-2 CASSRTFRDSIQETQYF TGCGCCAGCAGTCGGACATTTCGGGACTCCATCCAAGAGACCCAGTACTTC
once . TRBJ2-3 TRBV10-1 CASSDSDSYSTDTQYF TGCGCCAGCAGTGACTCAGACAGCTACAGCACAGATACGCAGTATTTT
. . TRBJ2-5 TRBV2 CASSEALLGIQETQYF TGTGCCAGCAGTGAAGCGCTTCTGGGCATCCAAGAGACCCAGTACTTC
. . TRBJ1-1 TRBV19 CASSKVRGSPTGTEAFF TGTGCCAGTAGTAAAGTACGTGGCTCGCCGACGGGGACTGAAGCTTTCTTT
. . TRBJ2-7 TRBV19 CASSTRARGGGYEQYF TGTGCCAGTAGTACTCGAGCCCGGGGAGGGGGCTACGAGCAGTACTTC
. . TRBJ2-7 TRBV30 CAWSGSPDSSYEQYF TGTGCCTGGAGTGGTTCCCCAGACAGTTCCTACGAGCAGTACTTC
. . TRBJ2-3 TRBV12-5 CASGFTGEISTDTQYF TGTGCTAGTGGTTTTACGGGAGAGATTAGCACAGATACGCAGTATTTT
. TRBD1 TRBJ1-1 TRBV7-2 CASSLTGLGQGGTEAFF TGTGCCAGCAGCTTAACTGGGTTGGGGCAGGGGGGAACTGAAGCTTTCTTT
. TRBD1 TRBJ1-2 TRBV29-1 CSADRVLDYGYTF TGCAGCGCCGACAGGGTTTTGGACTATGGCTACACCTTC
. . TRBJ2-5 TRBV15 CATSRVTPWASEETQYF TGTGCCACCAGCAGAGTTACTCCCTGGGCCTCGGAAGAGACCCAGTACTTC
. TRBD2 TRBJ2-7 TRBV4-1 CASRPTSGSSYEQYF TGCGCCAGCAGGCCGACTAGCGGTTCTTCCTACGAGCAGTACTTC
few TRBD1 TRBJ2-1 TRBV7-3 CASSLMGQGINEQFF TGTGCCAGCAGCTTAATGGGACAGGGGATTAATGAGCAGTTCTTC
. TRBD1 TRBJ2-7 TRBV2 CASSIPGQGTLNYEQYF TGTGCCAGCAGTATTCCGGGACAGGGAACCCTAAACTACGAGCAGTACTTC
. TRBD1 TRBJ2-3 TRBV27 CASSKPGQRILASTDTQYF TGTGCCAGCAGTAAACCGGGACAGCGAATTTTGGCTAGCACAGATACGCAGTATTTT
. . TRBJ2-1 TRBV19 CASSMGRGYSYNEQFF TGTGCCAGTAGTATGGGGCGGGGATACTCCTACAATGAGCAGTTCTTC
. . TRBJ2-7 TRBV5-1 CASSLGGHEQYF TGCGCCAGCAGCTTGGGGGGCCACGAGCAGTACTTC
. TRBD2 TRBJ2-1 TRBV28 CASSSIGAGGNNEQFF TGTGCCAGCAGTTCGATAGGAGCGGGAGGGAATAATGAGCAGTTCTTC
few TRBD1 TRBJ1-2 TRBV6-4 CASSAAGTENNYGYTF TGTGCCAGCAGTGCTGCCGGGACAGAGAATAACTATGGCTACACCTTC
. TRBD1 TRBJ2-2 TRBV11-1 CASSLGQGNTGELFF TGTGCCAGCAGCTTAGGACAGGGGAACACCGGGGAGCTGTTTTTT
few TRBD2 TRBJ2-1 TRBV7-6 CASSLEVGGSSYNEQFF TGTGCCAGCAGCTTAGAGGTGGGAGGGAGCTCCTACAATGAGCAGTTCTTC
. TRBD2 TRBJ2-5 TRBV30 CAWTSGQETQYF TGTGCCTGGACTAGCGGCCAAGAGACCCAGTACTTC
once . TRBJ2-7 TRBV7-9 CASSSPAVGGIDEQYF TGTGCCAGCAGCTCCCCGGCGGTTGGGGGGATAGACGAGCAGTACTTC
. TRBD1 TRBJ1-1 TRBV6-5 CASSYTTGAEAFF TGTGCCAGCAGTTACACAACAGGGGCTGAAGCTTTCTTT
. TRBD2 TRBJ2-7 TRBV7-2 CASSLRTSGSSYEQYF TGTGCCAGCAGCTTAAGGACTAGCGGGAGCTCCTACGAGCAGTACTTC
once . TRBJ2-1 TRBV27 CASSSDRYNEQFF TGTGCCAGCAGTTCGGACAGATACAATGAGCAGTTCTTC
. . TRBJ2-1 TRBV4-1 CASSQPRGRGGYNNEQFF TGCGCCAGCAGCCAACCACGGGGTAGGGGGGGTTACAACAATGAGCAGTTCTTC
. . TRBJ1-4 TRBV19 CASSIERGNEKLFF TGTGCCAGTAGTATAGAACGGGGTAATGAAAAACTGTTTTTT
once TRBD1 TRBJ2-3 TRBV13 CASSELGDRSTDTQYF TGTGCCAGCAGCGAACTGGGGGACAGAAGCACAGATACGCAGTATTTT
. TRBD2 TRBJ2-1 TRBV9 CASSVGSSGRVNEQFF TGTGCCAGCAGCGTAGGTTCTAGCGGGAGGGTTAATGAGCAGTTCTTC
. . TRBJ2-3 TRBV7-3 CASSLDSGDTQYF TGTGCCAGCAGCTTAGATTCCGGAGATACGCAGTATTTT
. . TRBJ2-3 TRBV28 CASFGLETSTDTQYF TGTGCCAGTTTTGGGCTGGAAACTAGCACAGATACGCAGTATTTT
. . TRBJ2-7 TRBV5-4 CASSLSSPAYEQYF TGTGCCAGCAGCTTGTCTTCCCCGGCCTACGAGCAGTACTTC
. TRBD2 TRBJ2-5 TRBV5-6 CASSLEGGVGEQYF TGTGCCAGCAGCTTGGAGGGAGGGGTAGGGGAGCAGTACTTC
few . TRBJ2-1 TRBV7-3 CASSLQLGGEQFF TGTGCCAGCAGCTTACAGCTAGGAGGAGAGCAGTTCTTC
. . TRBJ1-1 TRBV30 CAWSSDGGEAFF TGTGCCTGGAGCTCCGACGGAGGTGAAGCTTTCTTT